The rows below give T cell receptor beta chains drawn from one sample of a study of T cells in Graves' hyperthyroidism and ophthalmopathy. MiXCR, applied by TCRdb to the multiplex PCR reads, yields one record per CDR3 protein. The sample has roughly 290,000 distinct CDR3 sequences, approximately 12% seen once. Specimen: blood. The receptors come from a young woman with Graves' hyperthyroidism that later progressed to Graves' ophthalmopathy. Each CDR3 is given with its conserved first and last residue. D genes are given only for firm matches. Size is omitted from some rows. Given values are once, few, many or a class for expanded clones.

CDR3	DNA	size	J	V	D
CASSPSSSMEQYF	TGTGCCAGCAGCCCCTCCTCCTCCATGGAGCAGTACTTC	many	TRBJ2-7	TRBV7-8	-
CASSLLQLNTEAFF	TGTGCCAGCAGCTTGCTACAGCTGAACACTGAAGCTTTCTTT	many	TRBJ1-1	TRBV5-6	-
CASSLPTGGGLADTQYF	TGTGCCAGCAGCTTACCCACCGGTGGGGGGCTAGCAGATACGCAGTATTTT	many	TRBJ2-3	TRBV7-8	-
CASSQDLGNQPQHF	TGCGCCAGCAGCCAAGATTTGGGCAATCAGCCCCAGCATTTT	-	TRBJ1-5	TRBV4-1	-
CASSLRVGRAPRLYNEQFF	TGTGCCAGCAGCTTAAGGGTAGGCAGGGCCCCCAGACTCTACAATGAGCAGTTCTTC	many	TRBJ2-1	TRBV11-2	-
CATSTTTNTEAFF	TGTGCCACGTCTACCACTACGAACACTGAAGCTTTCTTT	many	TRBJ1-1	TRBV2	-
CASSVRQGITGELFF	TGTGCCAGCAGCGTTCGACAGGGTATCACCGGGGAGCTGTTTTTT	many	TRBJ2-2	TRBV7-2	TRBD1
CSVWGNTGELFF	TGCAGCGTTTGGGGGAACACCGGGGAGCTGTTTTTT	few	TRBJ2-2	TRBV29-1	-
CASSLTTVQETQYF	TGTGCCAGCAGTCTCACAACGGTCCAAGAGACCCAGTACTTC	many	TRBJ2-5	TRBV6-1	-
CASSFGDSGDTQYF	TGTGCCAGCAGTTTTGGAGACAGTGGAGATACGCAGTATTTT	many	TRBJ2-3	TRBV28	-
CASSLLRKRTGDYGYTF	TGTGCCAGCAGCTTACTGCGTAAAAGGACAGGGGACTATGGCTACACCTTC	many	TRBJ1-2	TRBV7-2	TRBD1
CASTGQGRNEQFF	TGCGCCAGCACCGGACAGGGACGCAATGAGCAGTTCTTC	many	TRBJ2-1	TRBV5-1	TRBD1
CASSQVAENTEAFF	TGCGCCAGCAGCCAAGTGGCGGAGAACACTGAAGCTTTCTTT	many	TRBJ1-1	TRBV4-3	-
CASGRDRGWNEQFF	TGTGCCAGCGGCCGGGACAGGGGTTGGAATGAGCAGTTCTTC	-	TRBJ2-1	TRBV27	TRBD1
CASRERGPTYEQYF	TGTGCCAGCAGAGAGCGGGGACCAACCTACGAGCAGTACTTC	many	TRBJ2-7	TRBV7-8	TRBD2
CASSPSDRVVVAFF	TGTGCCAGCAGTCCTTCGGACAGGGTAGTTGTAGCTTTCTTT	many	TRBJ1-1	TRBV3-1	TRBD1
CASSLHRQGASEQFF	TGTGCCAGCAGCTTACATCGCCAGGGGGCGAGTGAGCAGTTCTTC	many	TRBJ2-1	TRBV7-2	TRBD1
CASRPRGTGWSDTEAFF	TGTGCCAGCAGGCCCAGGGGGACAGGGTGGAGCGACACTGAAGCTTTCTTT	many	TRBJ1-1	TRBV28	TRBD1
CASSLEIGQETQYF	TGTGCCAGCAGCTTAGAGATAGGGCAAGAGACCCAGTACTTC	many	TRBJ2-5	TRBV11-2	-
CASSVDPSYATNEKLFF	TGTGCCAGCAGCGTAGACCCGTCTTATGCAACTAATGAAAAACTGTTTTTT	few	TRBJ1-4	TRBV9	-
CASSESGTAPGDTF	TGTGCCAGCAGTGAGTCCGGGACAGCCCCGGGAGACACCTTC	many	TRBJ1-2	TRBV6-1	TRBD1
CASSVGTDNYGYTF	TGTGCCAGCAGCGTGGGGACAGACAACTATGGCTACACCTTC	-	TRBJ1-2	TRBV9	TRBD1
CATSGPPSGPNNEQFF	TGTGCCACCAGCGGCCCCCCTAGCGGGCCTAACAATGAGCAGTTCTTC	-	TRBJ2-1	TRBV15	TRBD2
CAWSVPSGRTDTQYF	TGTGCCTGGAGTGTACCTAGCGGGAGAACAGATACGCAGTATTTT	many	TRBJ2-3	TRBV30	TRBD2
CASSEGGYEQYF	TGTGCCAGCAGTGAAGGAGGCTACGAGCAGTACTTC	many	TRBJ2-7	TRBV6-1	-
CASSDGNTGELFF	TGTGCCAGCAGTGACGGAAACACCGGGGAGCTGTTTTTT	-	TRBJ2-2	TRBV6-4	-
CSVVFSGSSYNEQFF	TGCAGCGTTGTTTTCTCGGGGAGCTCCTACAATGAGCAGTTCTTC	many	TRBJ2-1	TRBV29-1	-
CASSFAGGIIEAFF	TGTGCCAGCAGTTTTGCAGGAGGGATCATTGAAGCTTTCTTT	many	TRBJ1-1	TRBV27	-
CASSPGDSTYEQYF	TGTGCCAGCAGCCCAGGGGACAGTACCTACGAGCAGTACTTC	many	TRBJ2-7	TRBV11-3	TRBD1
CSVVGTGVTDTQYF	TGCAGTGTTGTCGGGACAGGTGTAACAGATACGCAGTATTTT	many	TRBJ2-3	TRBV20-1	TRBD1
CASSQDLQIYEQYF	TGTGCCAGCAGCCAAGATCTACAGATCTACGAGCAGTACTTC	-	TRBJ2-7	TRBV4-2	-
CSAYIAGGRQETQYF	TGCAGTGCCTACATAGCGGGAGGTCGGCAAGAGACCCAGTACTTC	-	TRBJ2-5	TRBV20-1	TRBD2
CATSMGLSYEQYF	TGTGCCACCAGCATGGGACTTTCCTACGAGCAGTACTTC	many	TRBJ2-7	TRBV15	-
CASGTGREQYF	TGTGCCAGCGGGACCGGGAGAGAGCAGTACTTC	many	TRBJ2-7	TRBV27	-
CASGPGYTEAFF	TGTGCCAGCGGGCCGGGGTACACTGAAGCTTTCTTT	many	TRBJ1-1	TRBV12-3/TRBV12-4	-
CASSLFRAGQPQHF	TGTGCCAGCAGTTTATTCAGGGCGGGGCAGCCCCAGCATTTT	many	TRBJ1-5	TRBV27	-
CASSIHGELFF	TGCGCCAGCAGCATACACGGTGAACTGTTTTTT	-	TRBJ1-4	TRBV4-1	-
CARNKEGRPYEQYF	TGTGCCAGAAACAAGGAGGGGAGACCCTACGAGCAGTACTTC	-	TRBJ2-7	TRBV2	-
CAISGGGAGGYTF	TGTGCCATCAGTGGAGGGGGCGCGGGTGGCTACACCTTC	many	TRBJ1-2	TRBV10-3	TRBD1
CASSAQGRNTEAFF	TGTGCCAGCAGTGCCCAGGGGAGAAACACTGAAGCTTTCTTT	many	TRBJ1-1	TRBV28	-
CASSQGPRTEQFF	TGCGCCAGCAGCCAAGGCCCCCGCACTGAGCAGTTCTTC	many	TRBJ2-1	TRBV4-1	-
CSAVGAGVNYNEQFF	TGCAGTGCGGTTGGAGCGGGAGTAAATTACAATGAGCAGTTCTTC	many	TRBJ2-1	TRBV20-1	TRBD2
CASSQDPWDQPQHF	TGTGCCAGCAGCCAAGATCCGTGGGATCAGCCCCAGCATTTT	many	TRBJ1-5	TRBV3-1	-
CASSLDGSYNEQFF	TGTGCCAGCAGCTTAGACGGTTCCTACAATGAGCAGTTCTTC	many	TRBJ2-1	TRBV11-2	-
CAISLGTSYEQYF	TGTGCCATCAGCTTAGGCACATCCTACGAGCAGTACTTC	few	TRBJ2-7	TRBV10-3	-
CAFLLSKGMREKLFF	TGTGCCTTCCTCCTTTCCAAGGGGATGAGAGAAAAACTGTTTTTT	many	TRBJ1-4	TRBV30	-
CASSPDETGGRRKFF	TGTGCCAGCAGCCCTGACGAGACAGGAGGCCGTAGGAAGTTCTTC	many	TRBJ2-1	TRBV12-3/TRBV12-4	-
CASSSRGGANVLTF	TGTGCCAGCAGTTCAAGGGGAGGGGCCAACGTCCTGACTTTC	-	TRBJ2-6	TRBV27	-
CASSERWGASFTGELFF	TGTGCCAGCAGTGAAAGGTGGGGGGCGTCTTTCACCGGGGAGCTGTTTTTT	-	TRBJ2-2	TRBV6-1	-
CASRSDRAQHF	TGTGCCAGTAGATCAGACAGGGCCCAGCATTTT	many	TRBJ1-5	TRBV19	TRBD1
CASSPGPGGYYNEQFF	TGTGCCAGCAGTCCCGGTCCCGGCGGGTACTACAATGAGCAGTTCTTC	-	TRBJ2-1	TRBV28	-
CASSTLLDTYANTGELFF	TGTGCCAGCAGCACTCTCCTCGACACTTACGCGAACACCGGGGAGCTGTTTTTT	few	TRBJ2-2	TRBV28	-
CASSAQLTVAGDTDTQYF	TGTGCCAGCAGCGCGCAACTAACAGTGGCGGGAGACACAGATACGCAGTATTTT	-	TRBJ2-3	TRBV3-1	TRBD2
CASSGEGLAESIESTDTQYF	TGTGCCAGCAGTGGAGAGGGACTAGCGGAGTCTATAGAGAGCACAGATACGCAGTATTTT	many	TRBJ2-3	TRBV28	TRBD2
CASSVTRGRLVLYF	TGTGCCAGCAGCGTTACGAGGGGGCGCTTAGTGCTGTACTTC	few	TRBJ2-7	TRBV5-8	TRBD1